This T cell receptor beta chain appears in the sequencing data of a study of blood T cell repertoires in COVID-19. In the study overall: Italy, Spain and the United States were the sources of the convalescent and acute COVID-19 samples. T cells, B-cell-depleted T cells, or PBMCs supplied cDNA or gDNA.

Original methodology: For nucleated cells, counts were estimated from reference gene primer amplification. Libraries were prepared by immunoSEQ multiplex PCR; TCRdb keeps only in-frame clonotypes and omits some of them. Clonal size and the V and J genes are those of that table, whereas D and trimming came from the DNA. The table has approximately 69,000 clones, 73% seen once. The CDR3 is 15 residues long. CDR1 MNHNS and CDR2 SASEGT come from the germline V gene. V was pared by 5 bases and J by 0 bases, with 3 bases of the junction left unmatched. The sequenced sample was peripheral blood. This clonotype originated in a man aged 55 to 70 with acute or convalescent COVID-19. The chain links TRBV6-1 to TRBJ2-1, with TRBD2 matching over 8 bases. This CDR3 is CASSLAGSSYNEQFF. For the CDR3, the DNA is TGTGCCAGCAGTTTAGCGGGAAGCTCCTACAATGAGCAGTTCTTC.